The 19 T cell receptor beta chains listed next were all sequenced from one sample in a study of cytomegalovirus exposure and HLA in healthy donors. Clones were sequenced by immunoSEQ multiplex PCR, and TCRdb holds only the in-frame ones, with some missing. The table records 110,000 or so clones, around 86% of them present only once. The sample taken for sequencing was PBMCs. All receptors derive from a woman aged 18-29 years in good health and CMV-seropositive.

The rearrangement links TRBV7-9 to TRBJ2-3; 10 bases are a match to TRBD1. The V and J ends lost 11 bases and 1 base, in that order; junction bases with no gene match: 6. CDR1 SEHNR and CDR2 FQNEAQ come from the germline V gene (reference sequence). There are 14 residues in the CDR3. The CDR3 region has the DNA TGTGCCCTCCCCGGGACAGGGGGCACAGATACGCAGTATTTT. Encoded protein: CALPGTGGTDTQYF.

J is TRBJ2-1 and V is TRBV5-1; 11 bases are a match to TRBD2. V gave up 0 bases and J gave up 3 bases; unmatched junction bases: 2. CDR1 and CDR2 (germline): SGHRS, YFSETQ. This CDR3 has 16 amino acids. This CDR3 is CASSLVAGGSYNEQFF. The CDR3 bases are TGCGCCAGCAGCTTGGTAGCGGGGGGGAGCTACAATGAGCAGTTCTTC.

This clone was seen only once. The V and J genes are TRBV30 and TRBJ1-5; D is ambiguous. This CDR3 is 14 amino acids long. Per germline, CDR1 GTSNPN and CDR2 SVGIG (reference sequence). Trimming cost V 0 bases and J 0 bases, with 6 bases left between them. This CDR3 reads CAWSVPYSNQPQHF. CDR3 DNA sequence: TGTGCCTGGAGTGTACCCTATAGCAATCAGCCCCAGCATTTT.

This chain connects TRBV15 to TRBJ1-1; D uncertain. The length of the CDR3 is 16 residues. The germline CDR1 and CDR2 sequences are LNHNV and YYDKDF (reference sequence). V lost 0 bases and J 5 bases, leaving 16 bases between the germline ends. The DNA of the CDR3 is TGTGCCACCAGCAGAGATCTTCGGGTCGGTGAGACTGAAGCTTTCTTT. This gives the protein CATSRDLRVGETEAFF. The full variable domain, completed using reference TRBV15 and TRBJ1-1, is DAMVIQNPRYQVTQFGKPVTLSCSQTLNHNVMYWYQQKSSQAPKLLFHYYDKDFNNEADTPDNFQSRRPNTSFCFLDIRSPGLGDTAMYLCATSRDLRVGETEAFFGQGTRLTVV.

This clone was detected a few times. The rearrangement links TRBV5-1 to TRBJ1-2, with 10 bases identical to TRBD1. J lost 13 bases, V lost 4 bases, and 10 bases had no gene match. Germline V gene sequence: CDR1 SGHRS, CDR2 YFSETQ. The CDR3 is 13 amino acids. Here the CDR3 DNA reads TGCGCCAGCAGCCCAGGGACAGGGGACGGGAGCACCTTC. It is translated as CASSPGTGDGSTF. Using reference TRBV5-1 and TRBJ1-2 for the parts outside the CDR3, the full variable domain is KAGVTQTPRYLIKTRGQQVTLSCSPISGHRSVSWYQQTPGQGLQFLFEYFSETQRNKGNFPGRFSGRQFSNSRSEMNVSTLELGDSALYLCASSPGTGDGSTFGSGTRLTVV.

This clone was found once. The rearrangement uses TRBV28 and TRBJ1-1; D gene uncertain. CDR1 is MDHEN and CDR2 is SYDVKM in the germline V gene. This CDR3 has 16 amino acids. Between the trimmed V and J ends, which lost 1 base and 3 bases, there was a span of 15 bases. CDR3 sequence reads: CASSLFLGGHYTEAFF. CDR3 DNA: TGTGCCAGCAGTTTATTTTTAGGCGGGCATTACACTGAAGCTTTCTTT.

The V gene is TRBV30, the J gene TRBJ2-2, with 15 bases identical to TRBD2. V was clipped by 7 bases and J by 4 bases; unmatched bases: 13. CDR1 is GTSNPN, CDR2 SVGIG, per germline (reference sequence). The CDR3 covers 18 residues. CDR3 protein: CASDSGLAGGPGTGELFF. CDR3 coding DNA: TGTGCCTCAGATTCAGGACTAGCGGGAGGGCCGGGCACCGGGGAGCTGTTTTTT.

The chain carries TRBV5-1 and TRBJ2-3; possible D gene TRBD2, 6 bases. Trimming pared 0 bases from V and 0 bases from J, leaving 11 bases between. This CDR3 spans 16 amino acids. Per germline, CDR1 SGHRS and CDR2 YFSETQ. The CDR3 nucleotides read TGCGCCAGCAGCTTGGTGCCCGGGACTAGCACAGATACGCAGTATTTT. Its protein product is CASSLVPGTSTDTQYF.

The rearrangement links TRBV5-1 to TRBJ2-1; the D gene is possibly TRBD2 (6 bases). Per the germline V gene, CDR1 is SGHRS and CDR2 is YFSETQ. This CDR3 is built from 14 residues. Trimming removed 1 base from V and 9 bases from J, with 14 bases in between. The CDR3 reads CASSLRRESSEQFF. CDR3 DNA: TGCGCCAGCAGCTTGAGGCGGGAATCGAGTGAGCAGTTCTTC.

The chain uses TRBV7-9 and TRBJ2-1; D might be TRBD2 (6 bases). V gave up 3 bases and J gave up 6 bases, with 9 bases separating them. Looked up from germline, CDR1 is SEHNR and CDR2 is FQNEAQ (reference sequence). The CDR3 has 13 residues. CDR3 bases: TGTGCCAGCAGCTTGGGACTTCTCAATGAGCAGTTCTTC. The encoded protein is CASSLGLLNEQFF.

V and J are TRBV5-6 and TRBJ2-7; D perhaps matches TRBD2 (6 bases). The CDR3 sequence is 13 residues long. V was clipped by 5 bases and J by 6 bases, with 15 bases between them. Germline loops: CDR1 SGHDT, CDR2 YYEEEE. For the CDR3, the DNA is TGTGCCAGCAGTACGGAGAAGGAGGGCGAGCAGTACTTC. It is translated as CASSTEKEGEQYF.

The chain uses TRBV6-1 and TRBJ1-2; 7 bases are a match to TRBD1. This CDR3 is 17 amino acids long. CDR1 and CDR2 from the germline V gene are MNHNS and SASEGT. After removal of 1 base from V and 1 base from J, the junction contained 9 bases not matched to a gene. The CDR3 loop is CASSEVELDRVNYGYTF. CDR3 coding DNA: TGTGCCAGCAGTGAAGTTGAACTTGACAGGGTTAACTATGGCTACACCTTC.

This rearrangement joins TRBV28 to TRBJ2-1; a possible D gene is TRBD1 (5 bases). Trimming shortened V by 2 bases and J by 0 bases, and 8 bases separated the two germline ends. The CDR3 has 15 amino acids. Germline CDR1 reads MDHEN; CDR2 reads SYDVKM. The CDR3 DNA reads TGTGCCAGCAGTTTAAGGGGAACCTCCTACAATGAGCAGTTCTTC. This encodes CASSLRGTSYNEQFF.

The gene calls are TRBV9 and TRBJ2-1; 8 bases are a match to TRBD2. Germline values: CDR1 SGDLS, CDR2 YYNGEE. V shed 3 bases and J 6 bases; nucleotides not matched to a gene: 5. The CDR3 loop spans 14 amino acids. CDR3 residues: CASSGREARNEQFF. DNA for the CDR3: TGTGCCAGCAGCGGGCGGGAGGCCCGCAATGAGCAGTTCTTC.

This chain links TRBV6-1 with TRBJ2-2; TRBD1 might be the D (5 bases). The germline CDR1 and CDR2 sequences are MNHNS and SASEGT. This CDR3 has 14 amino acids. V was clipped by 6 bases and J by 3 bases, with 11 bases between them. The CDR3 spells CASSLDSYTGELFF. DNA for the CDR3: TGTGCCAGCAGCTTAGACAGCTACACCGGGGAGCTGTTTTTT.

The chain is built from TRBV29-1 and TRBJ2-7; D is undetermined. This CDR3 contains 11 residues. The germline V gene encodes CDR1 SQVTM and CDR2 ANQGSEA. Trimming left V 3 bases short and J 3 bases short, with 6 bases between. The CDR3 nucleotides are TGCAGCGTTGACGCAGTCTACGAGCAGTACTTC. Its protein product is CSVDAVYEQYF.

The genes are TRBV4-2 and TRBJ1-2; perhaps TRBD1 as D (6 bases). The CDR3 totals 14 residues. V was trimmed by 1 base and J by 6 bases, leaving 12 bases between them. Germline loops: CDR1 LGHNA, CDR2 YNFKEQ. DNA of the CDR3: TGTGCCAGCAGCCAAGTCGGGACACCAAATGGCTACACCTTC. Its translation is CASSQVGTPNGYTF.

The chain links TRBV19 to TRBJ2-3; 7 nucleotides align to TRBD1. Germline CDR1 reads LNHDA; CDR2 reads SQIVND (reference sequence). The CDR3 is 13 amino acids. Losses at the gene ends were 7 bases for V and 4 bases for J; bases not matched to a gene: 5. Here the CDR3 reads CASKGGLADTQYF. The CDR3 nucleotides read TGTGCCAGTAAAGGGGGCCTGGCAGATACGCAGTATTTT. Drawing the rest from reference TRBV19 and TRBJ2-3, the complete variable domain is DGGITQSPKYLFRKEGQNVTLSCEQNLNHDAMYWYRQDPGQGLRLIYYSQIVNDFQKGDIAEGYSVSREKKESFPLTVTSAQKNPTAFYLCASKGGLADTQYFGPGTRLTVL.

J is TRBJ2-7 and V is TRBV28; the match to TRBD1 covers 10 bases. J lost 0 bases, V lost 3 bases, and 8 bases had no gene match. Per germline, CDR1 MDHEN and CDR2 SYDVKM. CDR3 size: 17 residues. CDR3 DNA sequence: TGTGCCAGCAGTTTGGGGACAGGGGTTTTGAGCTCCTACGAGCAGTACTTC. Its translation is CASSLGTGVLSSYEQYF. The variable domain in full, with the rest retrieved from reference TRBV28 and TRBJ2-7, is DVKVTQSSRYLVKRTGEKVFLECVQDMDHENMFWYRQDPGLGLRLIYFSYDVKMKEKGDIPEGYSVSREKKERFSLILESASTNQTSMYLCASSLGTGVLSSYEQYFGPGTRLTVT.